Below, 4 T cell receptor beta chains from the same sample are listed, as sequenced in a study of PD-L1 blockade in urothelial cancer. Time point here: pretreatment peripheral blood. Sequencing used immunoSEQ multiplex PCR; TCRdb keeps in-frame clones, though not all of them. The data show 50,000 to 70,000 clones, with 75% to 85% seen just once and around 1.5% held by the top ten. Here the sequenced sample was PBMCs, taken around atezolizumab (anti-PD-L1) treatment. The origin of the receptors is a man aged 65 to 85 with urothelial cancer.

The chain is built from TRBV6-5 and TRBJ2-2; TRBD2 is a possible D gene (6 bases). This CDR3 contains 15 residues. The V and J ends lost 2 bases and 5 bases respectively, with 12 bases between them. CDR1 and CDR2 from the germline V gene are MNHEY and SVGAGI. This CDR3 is CASSYGSGATGELFF. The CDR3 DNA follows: TGTGCCAGCAGTTACGGTTCGGGAGCAACCGGGGAGCTGTTTTTT.

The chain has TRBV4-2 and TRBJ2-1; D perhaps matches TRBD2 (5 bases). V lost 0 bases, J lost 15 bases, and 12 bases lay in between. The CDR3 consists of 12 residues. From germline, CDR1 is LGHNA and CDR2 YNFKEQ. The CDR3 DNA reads TGTGCCAGCAGCCAAGATCCGGGGAATGTGTTCTTC. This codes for CASSQDPGNVFF.

CDR3 in DNA: TGTGCCAGAAAGCGGGGGAACACCGGGGAGCTGTTTTTT. Protein sequence: CARKRGNTGELFF. The J gene is TRBJ2-2, the V gene TRBV2; TRBD2 agrees at 7 bases. This CDR3 spans 13 amino acids. The V and J ends lost 9 bases and 1 base, in that order; junction bases with no gene match: 2. In germline, CDR1 is SNHLY, CDR2 FYNNEI.

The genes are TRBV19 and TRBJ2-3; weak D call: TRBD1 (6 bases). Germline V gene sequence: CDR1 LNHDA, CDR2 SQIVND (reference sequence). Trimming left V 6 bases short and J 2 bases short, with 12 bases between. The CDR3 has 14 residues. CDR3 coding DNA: TGTGCCAGTAGCCTCAGGGGAGACACAGATACGCAGTATTTT. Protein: CASSLRGDTDTQYF.